The rows below give T cell receptor beta chains drawn from one sample of a study of blood T cell repertoires in COVID-19. Sequencing used immunoSEQ multiplex PCR; TCRdb keeps in-frame clones, though not all of them. The sample shows about 490,000 clones, 80% to 90% of them seen only once. The sample consisted of peripheral blood. The source is a human donor in a cohort sampled during active COVID-19. Each CDR3 is given with its conserved first and last residue.

V gene	J gene	CDR3 protein
TRBV7-2	TRBJ1-1	CASSLVWTGEAFF
TRBV6-5	TRBJ1-5	CASRVVAEGNQPQHF
TRBV19	TRBJ2-2	CASRVNWNTGELFF
TRBV6-4	TRBJ2-7	CASSLTSAAYEQYF
TRBV11-2	TRBJ1-1	CASSLARPGQLMNTEAFF
TRBV30	TRBJ2-3	CAWSRSGPGIDTQYF
TRBV19	TRBJ2-7	CASSIPGGDYEQYF
TRBV28	TRBJ2-6	CASSTFGSGANVLTF
TRBV6-5	TRBJ1-4	CASSWDSREEKLFF
TRBV4-1	TRBJ1-2	CASSLSTGNYGYTF
TRBV6-2/TRBV6-3	TRBJ2-7	CASSYRREGVYEQYF
TRBV4-1	TRBJ1-2	CASSQERDRAGGYTF
TRBV6-4	TRBJ1-4	CASSGPDLGGEKLFF
TRBV30	TRBJ2-7	CAWNSWERTGIDEQYF
TRBV18	TRBJ1-1	CASSPGQGTEAFF
TRBV27	TRBJ1-5	CASSLRGQGGNQPQHF
TRBV11-2	TRBJ2-5	CASSPLAGVGETQYF
TRBV4-2	TRBJ2-3	CASSQETSGRGPDTQYF
TRBV12-5	TRBJ1-1	CASGLTIMGGPPRAFF
TRBV30	TRBJ1-6	CAWSVPRGSSYNSPLHF
TRBV6-2/TRBV6-3	TRBJ1-4	CASSKRQGEKLFF
TRBV5-1	TRBJ2-7	CASSLGTSGNEQYF
TRBV7-2	TRBJ2-1	CASSLYASGNNEQFF
TRBV19	TRBJ2-7	CASSIAGGEVNEQYF
TRBV10-1	TRBJ1-1	CASQLGETTEAFF
TRBV18	TRBJ1-2	CASSSEQGNRYTF
TRBV5-5	TRBJ2-7	CASSSGTGGYEQYF
TRBV9	TRBJ1-1	CASSSTGGPYTEAFF
TRBV7-2	TRBJ2-5	CASSLRAQGEETQYF
TRBV30	TRBJ2-1	CAWTSNQGQGVWNEQFF
TRBV4-2	TRBJ1-4	CASSPGQGDNEKLFF
TRBV9	TRBJ2-1	CASSVAPYEPYNEQFF
TRBV4-1	TRBJ2-1	CASSQGTSGSDEQFF